One and the same sample provided the 30 T cell receptor beta chains below, sequenced in a study of blood T cell repertoires in COVID-19. Sequencing used immunoSEQ multiplex PCR; TCRdb keeps in-frame clones, though not all of them. The sample records around 180,000 clones, about 83% being singletons. Sequenced input: peripheral blood. Receptor source: a person between 65 and 80 years old with COVID-19, enrolled during active disease.

This clone was observed a handful of times. The rearrangement uses TRBV6-5 and TRBJ1-2; D is possibly TRBD1 (5 bases). V lost 1 base and J lost 4, with 7 bases in between. Looked up from germline, CDR1 is MNHEY and CDR2 is SVGAGI. The CDR3 has 13 amino acids. CDR3 protein: CASSYFGGYGYTF. The CDR3 region has the DNA TGTGCCAGCAGTTACTTCGGGGGCTATGGCTACACCTTC.

The gene calls are TRBV19 and TRBJ2-6; 8 bases fit TRBD1. The V gene end was trimmed by 5 bases and the J gene end by 0 bases; junction bases not matched to a gene: 9. The germline CDR1 and CDR2 sequences are LNHDA and SQIVND (reference sequence). The CDR3 runs to 18 residues. The DNA for the CDR3 is TGTGCCAGTAGTTGCCCGGGACAGGAAATCTCTGGGGCCAACGTCCTGACTTTC. It is translated as CASSCPGQEISGANVLTF.

The chain recombines TRBV13 with TRBJ2-2; D is possibly TRBD1 (5 bases). The CDR3 extends over 12 amino acids. Germline V lookup: CDR1 PRHDT, CDR2 FYEKMQ (reference sequence). V was clipped by 3 bases and J by 6 bases, with 5 bases between them. CDR3 amino acids: CASSLGPGELFF. CDR3 nucleotides: TGTGCCAGCAGCTTGGGGCCCGGGGAGCTGTTTTTT.

V and J are TRBV5-1 and TRBJ1-1, with D uncertain. V was shortened by 4 bases and J by 0 bases, with 16 bases between the two germline ends. This CDR3 is built from 16 residues. Looked up from germline, CDR1 is SGHRS and CDR2 is YFSETQ. The CDR3 region has the DNA TGCGCCAGCAGCCCTGACTTTTGGGTCTTGAACACTGAAGCTTTCTTT. Protein: CASSPDFWVLNTEAFF.

This sequence joins TRBV29-1 and TRBJ2-7; maybe TRBD1 (6 bases). This CDR3 is built from 13 residues. V lost 3 bases and J lost 0, with 9 bases in between. Germline-derived CDR1 and CDR2 are SQVTM and ANQGSEA. The CDR3 DNA reads TGCAGCGTTGAGCAGACAGGCTCCTACGAGCAGTACTTC. Translation gives CSVEQTGSYEQYF.

The count of this clone is one. This chain joins TRBV7-2 and TRBJ2-7, with TRBD1 identical over 8 bases. The CDR3 loop spans 14 amino acids. With V trimmed by 5 bases and J by 3 bases, 6 bases remained unmatched. Germline loops: CDR1 SGHTA, CDR2 FQGNSA. The CDR3 sequence: CASSHTGGYYEQYF. CDR3 bases: TGTGCCAGCAGCCATACAGGGGGATACTACGAGCAGTACTTC.

The CDR3 DNA is TGTGCCAGTCACCGACGGACAGATCCACAGAGTAGGCCCCAGCATTTT. It codes for CASHRRTDPQSRPQHF. The chain recombines TRBV19 with TRBJ1-5; D possibly corresponds to TRBD1 (6 bases). V gave up 8 bases and J gave up 9 bases, with 26 bases separating them. Per the germline V gene, CDR1 is LNHDA and CDR2 is SQIVND (reference sequence). CDR3 size: 16 residues.

The rearrangement links TRBV6-2 or TRBV6-3 to TRBJ2-3, with 7 bases identical to TRBD2. This CDR3 spans 15 amino acids. Trimming removed 6 bases from V and 7 bases from J; junction bases left unmatched: 13. Germline V CDR1 and CDR2: MNHEY, SVGEGT. The CDR3 DNA sequence: TGTGCCAGCAGCCCCCTAGGCGGGAGTATCTATACGCAGTATTTT. It translates to CASSPLGGSIYTQYF.

This clone showed up just once. This chain joins TRBV5-1 and TRBJ2-2; possibly TRBD2 for D (6 bases). This CDR3 comprises 15 residues. Germline V CDR1 and CDR2: SGHRS, YFSETQ. The V and J ends lost 3 bases and 1 base respectively, with 10 bases between them. CDR3 coding DNA: TGCGCCAGCAGCTCCGGACTACTGAACACCGGGGAGCTGTTTTTT. Protein: CASSSGLLNTGELFF. The entire variable domain, with the rest obtained from reference TRBV5-1 and TRBJ2-2, is as follows: KAGVTQTPRYLIKTRGQQVTLSCSPISGHRSVSWYQQTPGQGLQFLFEYFSETQRNKGNFPGRFSGRQFSNSRSEMNVSTLELGDSALYLCASSSGLLNTGELFFGEGSRLTVL.

The rearrangement joins TRBV20-1 to TRBJ2-1, with 12 bases that match TRBD2. With V trimmed by 6 bases and J by 2 bases, 5 bases remained unmatched. Germline CDR1 is DFQATT and CDR2 is SNEGSKA (reference sequence). This CDR3 spans 15 amino acids. Here the CDR3 DNA reads TGCAGTGCGAGTACTAGCGGGAGGACCTACAATGAGCAGTTCTTC. This translates into CSASTSGRTYNEQFF.

This chain uses TRBV5-1 with TRBJ2-4, with D uncertain. CDR1 is SGHRS and CDR2 is YFSETQ in the germline V gene. The CDR3 covers 18 residues. Trimming took off 0 bases at V and 0 bases at J, with 16 bases between the two ends. The CDR3 region is CASSLGVEIGIAKNIQYF. CDR3 sequence (DNA): TGCGCCAGCAGCTTGGGGGTGGAGATTGGAATAGCCAAAAACATTCAGTACTTC.

The CDR3 here is CASSLVGLAGEQFF. In nucleotides, the CDR3 is TGTGCCAGCAGCTTAGTTGGACTAGCGGGGGAGCAGTTCTTC. The J gene is TRBJ2-1, the V gene TRBV7-2, with 12 nucleotides matching TRBD2. The CDR3 totals 14 residues. J gave up 10 bases and V 1 base, and 2 bases lay outside the gene matches. Looked up from germline, CDR1 is SGHTA and CDR2 is FQGNSA.

This chain links TRBV10-3 with TRBJ1-1; D might be TRBD1 (6 bases). CDR1 is ENHRY and CDR2 is SYGVKD in the germline V gene. V was shortened by 5 bases and J by 2 bases, with 12 bases between the two germline ends. There are 14 residues in the CDR3. CDR3 DNA: TGTGCCATCAGTACAGGGATAGGAAACACTGAAGCTTTCTTT. Its translation: CAISTGIGNTEAFF.

The chain links TRBV24-1 to TRBJ2-2, with 10 bases lining up with TRBD2. V was pared by 7 bases and J by 6 bases, with 10 bases of the junction left unmatched. There are 16 residues in the CDR3. Per the germline V gene, CDR1 is KGHDR and CDR2 is SFDVKD. CDR3 amino acids: CATSGRLAGVSGELFF. The DNA of the CDR3 is TGTGCCACCAGCGGTCGTCTAGCGGGAGTGTCCGGGGAGCTGTTTTTT.

This chain uses TRBV7-2 with TRBJ2-7; D is uncertain. Trimming took off 5 bases at V and 2 bases at J, with 7 bases between the two ends. The length of the CDR3 is 12 residues. Germline V CDR1 and CDR2: SGHTA, FQGNSA. The CDR3 protein is CASSQPTYEQYF. CDR3 bases: TGTGCCAGCAGCCAACCTACCTACGAGCAGTACTTC.

The gene calls are TRBV28 and TRBJ2-3, with TRBD2 identical over 12 bases. CDR1 is MDHEN, CDR2 SYDVKM, per germline. The CDR3 extends over 15 amino acids. V was pared by 6 bases and J by 2 bases, with 3 bases of the junction left unmatched. The CDR3 bases are TGTGCCAGCAGCAGACTAGCGGGGGTCACAGATACGCAGTATTTT. Its protein is CASSRLAGVTDTQYF.

The chain recombines TRBV19 with TRBJ2-7; D possibly corresponds to TRBD2 (5 bases). V dropped 6 bases and J dropped 0 bases, with 15 bases sitting between them. The CDR3 covers 15 residues. Germline values: CDR1 LNHDA, CDR2 SQIVND (reference sequence). CDR3 protein: CASSTSGTSSYEQYF. The DNA for the CDR3 is TGTGCCAGTAGCACCTCCGGCACTAGCTCCTACGAGCAGTACTTC. Combining the CDR3 with reference TRBV19 and TRBJ2-7 gives the whole variable domain DGGITQSPKYLFRKEGQNVTLSCEQNLNHDAMYWYRQDPGQGLRLIYYSQIVNDFQKGDIAEGYSVSREKKESFPLTVTSAQKNPTAFYLCASSTSGTSSYEQYFGPGTRLTVT.

The chain employs TRBV7-9 and TRBJ1-2; tentative D call: TRBD1 (5 bases). The CDR3 length is 12 residues. Germline lookup yields CDR1 SEHNR and CDR2 FQNEAQ (reference sequence). Trimming cost V 1 base and J 7 bases, with 7 bases left between them. The CDR3 region has the DNA TGTGCCAGCAGCTTAGTTCAGGGTGGCTACACCTTC. Protein product: CASSLVQGGYTF.

The rearrangement uses TRBV3-1 (or the pseudogene TRBV3-2) and TRBJ1-2; 7 bases map to TRBD1. This CDR3 region has 16 residues. Germline V gene data show CDR1 as LGHDT and CDR2 as YNNKEL (reference sequence). J was trimmed by 4 bases and V by 4 bases; bases with no gene match: 12. The CDR3 protein is CASSPQGVGGGYGYTF. In DNA, the CDR3 is TGTGCCAGCAGCCCCCAGGGGGTAGGGGGCGGCTATGGCTACACCTTC.

This clone was found many times. The chain employs TRBV15 and TRBJ2-7; a weak D match, TRBD2 (6 bases). Germline values: CDR1 LNHNV, CDR2 YYDKDF (reference sequence). Trimming took off 0 bases at V and 2 bases at J, with 8 bases between the two ends. This CDR3 is built from 14 residues. The CDR3 is CATSREAGPYEQYF. CDR3 DNA: TGTGCCACCAGCAGAGAGGCGGGACCCTACGAGCAGTACTTC.

The rearrangement links TRBV19 to TRBJ1-3; D not certain. From germline, CDR1 is LNHDA and CDR2 SQIVND (reference sequence). The length of the CDR3 is 16 residues. Trimming shortened V by 3 bases and J by 2 bases, and 14 bases separated the two germline ends. CDR3 in amino acids: CASSMGVRMTGNTIYF. The DNA of the CDR3 is TGTGCCAGTAGTATGGGCGTCAGAATGACTGGAAACACCATATATTTT.

J is TRBJ1-5 and V is TRBV15, with D maybe TRBD1 (5 bases). Germline CDR1 reads LNHNV; CDR2 reads YYDKDF (reference sequence). CDR3 size: 13 residues. Trimming took 8 bases from V and 3 from J, leaving 11 bases between them. As DNA, the CDR3 is TGTGCCACCGTATCGGACAACAATCAGCCCCAGCATTTT. Amino acids: CATVSDNNQPQHF.

This chain links TRBV5-1 with TRBJ2-4; TRBD2 matches at 7 bases. The CDR3 consists of 16 residues. V lost 5 bases and J lost 0; bases outside the gene matches: 8. From germline, CDR1 is SGHRS and CDR2 YFSETQ. The CDR3, as DNA: TGCGCCAGCAGGTCCGGGAGGAATATAGCCAAAAACATTCAGTACTTC. Encoded protein: CASRSGRNIAKNIQYF. The full variable domain, in which reference TRBV5-1 and TRBJ2-4 provide the parts outside the CDR3, is KAGVTQTPRYLIKTRGQQVTLSCSPISGHRSVSWYQQTPGQGLQFLFEYFSETQRNKGNFPGRFSGRQFSNSRSEMNVSTLELGDSALYLCASRSGRNIAKNIQYFGAGTRLSVL.

Remarks on this clone: This same CDR3 is encoded by further DNA sequences in the sample. This chain uses TRBV9 with TRBJ2-3, with 8 positions matching TRBD2. J lost 4 bases, V lost 1 base, and 5 bases had no gene match. Germline V gives CDR1 SGDLS, CDR2 YYNGEE. The CDR3 extends over 15 amino acids. CDR3 residues: CASSVLAGGPDTQYF. DNA of the CDR3: TGTGCCAGCAGCGTACTGGCGGGAGGACCAGATACGCAGTATTTT.

The chain employs TRBV3-1 (or the pseudogene TRBV3-2) and TRBJ1-5, with TRBD1 identical over 7 bases. The length of the CDR3 is 15 residues. Per germline, CDR1 LGHDT and CDR2 YNNKEL (reference sequence). The V gene end was trimmed by 4 bases and the J gene end by 1 base; junction bases not matched to a gene: 4. Here the CDR3 DNA reads TGTGCCAGCAGCCTAGGACAGGCAAGCAATCAGCCCCAGCATTTT. This sequence encodes CASSLGQASNQPQHF.

The chain uses TRBV20-1 and TRBJ2-7; tentatively, D is TRBD2 (5 bases). Germline V CDR1 and CDR2: DFQATT, SNEGSKA (reference sequence). The CDR3 extends over 11 amino acids. V lost 6 bases to trimming and J lost 4 bases, with 10 bases between them. CDR3 nucleotide sequence: TGCAGTGCACCCGAGGGATACGAGCAGTACTTC. Translated: CSAPEGYEQYF.

The chain combines TRBV28 with TRBJ2-7; 9 bases match TRBD2. CDR3 length: 15 residues. The germline V gene encodes CDR1 MDHEN and CDR2 SYDVKM. V lost 6 bases to trimming and J lost 0 bases; unmatched junction nucleotides: 6. The CDR3 DNA follows: TGTGCCAGCAGACAAACTAGCGGGCGCTCCTACGAGCAGTACTTC. It specifies CASRQTSGRSYEQYF.

V usage is TRBV29-1 and J usage is TRBJ2-5, with 9 bases matching TRBD1. The CDR3 is 13 residues long. Germline CDR1 is SQVTM and CDR2 is ANQGSEA. V shed 6 bases and J 4 bases; nucleotides not matched to a gene: 6. The CDR3 coding sequence is TGCAGCGTGCATACAGGGGGCAGAGAGACCCAGTACTTC. Translation: CSVHTGGRETQYF.

The chain couples TRBV19 to TRBJ2-3, with a tentative D call TRBD1 (5 bases). CDR1 and CDR2 (germline): LNHDA, SQIVND (reference sequence). Trimming pared 3 bases from V and 2 bases from J, leaving 15 bases between. CDR3 length equals 16 residues. The CDR3 loop reads CASSIGLVGPTDTQYF. The CDR3 DNA reads as TGTGCCAGTAGTATTGGGCTAGTGGGGCCCACAGATACGCAGTATTTT.

This chain uses TRBV6-2 or TRBV6-3 with TRBJ1-5; tentative D call: TRBD1 (5 bases). The CDR3 extends over 14 amino acids. V was shortened by 2 bases and J by 7 bases, with 12 bases between the two germline ends. Germline-derived CDR1 and CDR2 are MNHEY and SVGEGT. CDR3 region: CASSYGAGKQPQHF. As DNA, the CDR3 is TGTGCCAGCAGTTACGGGGCAGGGAAGCAGCCCCAGCATTTT.